This T cell receptor (beta chain) is drawn from a study of blood T cells in healthy people across ages. Germline-derived CDR1 and CDR2 are SGDLS and YYNGEE. The CDR3 extends over 16 amino acids. V lost 4 bases to trimming and J lost 0 bases, with 14 bases between them. Study conclusions and caveats: Older individuals had lower TCR beta diversity per million T cells (the decline was roughly linear). From one million sequenced T cells, diversity estimates were lower bounds.

For every donor, a draw yielded ten milliliters of peripheral blood. Concerning this clonotype itself: Antigen unknown.

A J-beta primer mix and a sample-barcoded 5' primer were used in a second PCR of roughly 6 to 12 cycles. Each cDNA molecule was tagged by a template-switch adaptor that had 12 random nucleotides. TCRdb passed the 5' RACE reads through MiXCR, listing each CDR3 protein once. The data contain roughly 1.5 million distinct CDR3 sequences, 35% to 45% of them singletons. This receptor was identified in a woman younger than 30 in good health. The sequencing input was blood. The chain is built from TRBV9 and TRBJ2-1; TRBD1 is a possible D gene (6 bases). The CDR3 coding sequence is TGTGCCAGCAGCATTACAGGGATCGGCTCCTACAATGAGCAGTTCTTC. Translation gives CASSITGIGSYNEQFF.